The T cell receptor (beta chain) described here comes from a study of cytomegalovirus exposure and HLA in healthy donors. Overall study results and limits: The authors later linked a missense DCLRE1C variant to TCR beta V- and J-gene trimming.

Comment on this clone: What it binds is unknown.

Researchers ran the PCR with 60 Vbeta and 13 Jbeta primers. Data came from immunoSEQ multiplex PCR; TCRdb stores just in-frame clones and leaves some out. The sample holds about 160,000 clones; over 60% are singletons and the top ten take roughly 0.82%. The CDR3 contains 13 residues. Trimming took 10 bases from V and 4 from J; bases not matched to a gene: 6. Germline-derived CDR1 and CDR2 are SNHLY and FYNNEI. The sample was PBMCs. This sequence was found in a female donor in good health and CMV-seronegative. This sequence joins TRBV2 and TRBJ2-7; 11 bases agree with TRBD2. The CDR3 DNA reads as TGTGCCAAAAGACTAGCGGGAAATTACGAGCAGTACTTC. Its protein is CAKRLAGNYEQYF.